These 4 T cell receptor beta chains came from one sample sequenced in a study of CD8 T cells in Susac syndrome. Random hexamers were used to reverse transcribe an amount of roughly 0.45 to 1 ug RNA. TCRdb fed the immunoSEQ multiplex PCR reads into MiXCR, producing one record per CDR3 protein. Of about 300,000 distinct CDR3 sequences in the sample, roughly 85% are singletons; the top ten hold approximately 0.2%. Sequencing was performed on CD8+ T cells from PBMCs. The receptors here all came from a human donor with multiple sclerosis.

This chain links TRBV29-1 with TRBJ1-2; no firm D call. Germline values: CDR1 SQVTM, CDR2 ANQGSEA. V lost 7 bases and J lost 3, with 15 bases in between. This CDR3 region has 13 residues. CDR3 DNA sequence: TGCAGCGCTAAGACTGACGGATACTATGGCTACACCTTC. This sequence encodes CSAKTDGYYGYTF.

This clonotype was recorded a few times. The chain uses TRBV19 and TRBJ2-7; tentative D call: TRBD2 (5 bases). V dropped 5 bases and J dropped 3 bases, with 11 bases sitting between them. This CDR3 comprises 13 residues. The germline V gene has CDR1 LNHDA and CDR2 SQIVND (reference sequence). CDR3 DNA: TGTGCCAGTAGTCCCGGGGTGGTCTACGAGCAGTACTTC. It encodes CASSPGVVYEQYF.

The chain uses TRBV27 and TRBJ2-7; tentative D call: TRBD2 (6 bases). Germline V gene lookup returns CDR1 MNHEY and CDR2 SMNVEV (reference sequence). The CDR3 is 15 residues long. V lost 3 bases to trimming and J lost 6 bases, with 18 bases between them. CDR3: CASSFYGGGNGEQYF. The CDR3 bases are TGTGCCAGCAGTTTTTACGGGGGAGGTAACGGCGAGCAGTACTTC.

The chain has TRBV30 and TRBJ1-1, with a weak D call TRBD1 (6 bases). Germline V gene lookup returns CDR1 GTSNPN and CDR2 SVGIG (reference sequence). V gave up 0 bases and J gave up 0 bases, with 17 bases separating them. This CDR3 spans 17 amino acids. Here the CDR3 reads CAWSVRAGVTMNTEAFF. CDR3 DNA sequence: TGTGCCTGGAGTGTAAGGGCAGGGGTAACCATGAACACTGAAGCTTTCTTT.